This TCR beta chain was profiled in a study of blood T cell repertoires in COVID-19. Study overall: The origin of the acute and convalescent COVID-19 samples was the United States, Italy and Spain.

Germline V lookup: CDR1 MNHEY, CDR2 SMNVEV (reference sequence). V lost 4 bases and J lost 4; bases outside the gene matches: 4. The CDR3 sequence is 16 residues long. Living in under 30 US areas, the participants were between about 18 and 100 years of age. Participants had their cohort set by participant-reported clinical history. TCRdb's copy holds only in-frame clones and misses some; the assay was immunoSEQ multiplex PCR. The sample includes around 250,000 clones, over 75% seen only once; the top ten take roughly 15%. The chain has TRBV27 and TRBJ2-2, with TRBD2 identical over 12 bases. Material for sequencing was PBMCs or T cells enriched from blood (not recorded which). The clonotype was recovered from a man younger than 30 who had recovered from COVID-19. Here the CDR3 reads CASSSSSGGGTGELFF. In DNA, the CDR3 is TGTGCCAGCAGTTCCTCTAGCGGGGGGGGCACCGGGGAGCTGTTTTTT.